A selection of T cell receptor beta chains follows, all from one sample in a study of blood T cell repertoires in COVID-19. Profiling relied on immunoSEQ multiplex PCR, and the TCRdb table lists in-frame clones only, not all of them. The table shows 280,000 or so clones, with around 88% occurring only once. The source material was peripheral blood. These receptors were obtained from a woman in her 30s who had recovered from COVID-19. Both conserved end residues are part of each CDR3. A D gene is named only where the DNA matches it firmly. A row's size may be missing; if present it is once, few, many or a size class.

CAVGGPPEETQYF,TGTGCCGTGGGGGGGCCTCCAGAAGAGACCCAGTACTTC,.,.,TRBJ2-5,TRBV10-3
CASSLLLAGFQETQYF,TGTGCCAGCAGCTTACTACTAGCCGGATTCCAAGAGACCCAGTACTTC,.,.,TRBJ2-5,TRBV7-3
CASSLLDRSNTEAFF,TGTGCCAGCAGTTTATTGGACAGATCGAACACTGAAGCTTTCTTT,.,.,TRBJ1-1,TRBV28
CASSEQGSGELFF,TGTGCCAGCTCAGAACAGGGATCCGGGGAGCTGTTTTTT,.,once,TRBJ2-2,TRBV18
CASSLLDRVSPLHF,TGTGCCAGCAGCTTACTTGACAGGGTTTCACCCCTCCACTTT,TRBD1,.,TRBJ1-6,TRBV7-3
CASRSGGLYGYTF,TGTGCCAGCAGAAGTGGCGGGCTTTATGGCTACACCTTC,.,.,TRBJ1-2,TRBV2
CASSFNLLSEQYF,TGTGCCAGCAGCTTCAACTTACTTTCCGAGCAGTACTTC,.,.,TRBJ2-7,TRBV7-2
CASRNQGQGGNYGYTF,TGTGCCAGCAGAAATCAAGGACAGGGTGGGAACTATGGCTACACCTTC,TRBD1,once,TRBJ1-2,TRBV27
CASSQGLQETQYF,TGCGCCAGCAGCCAGGGCCTTCAAGAGACCCAGTACTTC,.,.,TRBJ2-5,TRBV4-1
CSVVRDKMNTEAFF,TGCAGCGTTGTGAGGGATAAAATGAACACTGAAGCTTTCTTT,.,.,TRBJ1-1,TRBV29-1
CASSLGTGATYEQYF,TGTGCCAGTAGTCTGGGGACAGGCGCTACCTACGAGCAGTACTTC,TRBD1,.,TRBJ2-7,TRBV19
CASKGLRETDTQYF,TGTGCCAGCAAGGGACTGCGTGAAACAGATACGCAGTATTTT,.,.,TRBJ2-3,TRBV6-5
CASSLAVGLETQYF,TGTGCCAGCAGCTTAGCGGTGGGGCTAGAGACCCAGTACTTC,.,.,TRBJ2-5,TRBV11-2
CASSLVSDTEAFF,TGTGCCAGCAGCTTAGTTTCGGACACTGAAGCTTTCTTT,.,.,TRBJ1-1,TRBV7-2
CASSYRGRLYGYTF,TGTGCCAGCAGTTACAGGGGGCGACTCTATGGCTACACCTTC,TRBD1,.,TRBJ1-2,TRBV6-5
CASNRGLAGDEQFF,TGTGCCAGCAATAGGGGACTAGCGGGAGATGAGCAGTTCTTC,TRBD2,.,TRBJ2-1,TRBV19
CASSLLGLGGNQPQHF,TGTGCCAGCAGCTTGTTGGGCCTCGGGGGGAATCAGCCCCAGCATTTT,.,.,TRBJ1-5,TRBV7-2
CASSSGTGDGYTF,TGTGCCAGCAGTTCAGGGACAGGGGATGGCTACACCTTC,TRBD1,.,TRBJ1-2,TRBV12-3/TRBV12-4
CASSPWTAYNEQFF,TGTGCCAGCAGTCCCTGGACAGCCTACAATGAGCAGTTCTTC,.,.,TRBJ2-1,TRBV28
CASTRSASGAYNEQFF,TGTGCCAGCACCCGATCGGCGAGCGGAGCATACAATGAGCAGTTCTTC,.,.,TRBJ2-1,TRBV7-3
CSASKQVSVF,TGCAGTGCTAGCAAACAGGTCTCGGTGTTC,.,.,TRBJ2-7,TRBV20-1
CASSIQGPSQGETQYF,TGTGCCAGCAGCATACAGGGGCCCTCGCAGGGGGAGACCCAGTACTTC,TRBD1,.,TRBJ2-5,TRBV28
CASSPNSGGVNTGELFF,TGTGCCAGCAGCCCGAATAGCGGGGGGGTGAACACCGGGGAGCTGTTTTTT,TRBD2,.,TRBJ2-2,TRBV7-2
CASSYRILGPGSGLFF,TGTGCCAGCAGTTATAGGATTTTGGGGCCCGGCTCTGGACTGTTTTTT,.,.,TRBJ1-4,TRBV6-5
CASSLLAGPGGKPQHF,TGTGCCAGCAGCTTATTGGCGGGCCCAGGGGGGAAGCCCCAGCATTTT,TRBD1,.,TRBJ1-5,TRBV11-3
CASRPDIHQPQHF,TGTGCCAGCAGACCGGACATCCATCAGCCCCAGCATTTT,.,few,TRBJ1-5,TRBV2
CATSRDMQREAKNIQYF,TGTGCCACCAGCAGAGATATGCAACGGGAAGCCAAAAACATTCAGTACTTC,.,.,TRBJ2-4,TRBV15
CASVVGSNQPQHF,TGTGCCAGCGTGGTCGGTAGCAATCAGCCCCAGCATTTT,.,.,TRBJ1-5,TRBV6-5
CASSGRTESYEQYF,TGTGCCAGCAGTGGCCGGACAGAAAGCTACGAGCAGTACTTC,.,.,TRBJ2-7,TRBV6-6
CASSLAGVEADTQYF,TGTGCCAGCAGTCTTGCGGGGGTGGAGGCAGATACGCAGTATTTT,TRBD2,.,TRBJ2-3,TRBV27
CASSEYDYTGELFF,TGTGCCAGCAGTGAATACGACTACACCGGGGAGCTGTTTTTT,.,.,TRBJ2-2,TRBV25-1
CSASPTSGSSGSYEQYF,TGCAGTGCTAGTCCCACTAGCGGGAGTTCGGGCTCCTACGAGCAGTACTTC,TRBD2,.,TRBJ2-7,TRBV20-1
CASSTASGGPTSYEQYF,TGTGCCAGTAGTACTGCTAGCGGGGGGCCGACTTCCTACGAGCAGTACTTC,TRBD2,.,TRBJ2-7,TRBV19
CASSHRDRVNTGELFF,TGTGCCAGCAGTCACCGGGACAGGGTAAACACCGGGGAGCTGTTTTTT,TRBD1,few,TRBJ2-2,TRBV6-2/TRBV6-3
CASEDRDSGPGELFF,TGTGCCAGTGAGGACCGGGACTCAGGGCCCGGGGAGCTGTTTTTT,.,.,TRBJ2-2,TRBV19
CAWSQSARGLEQFF,TGTGCCTGGAGTCAGAGCGCCCGGGGTTTGGAGCAGTTCTTC,.,.,TRBJ2-1,TRBV30